The clone carrying this TCR beta chain appeared a few times. What it binds is not known. The data were taken from a study of T cells after yellow fever vaccination. This CDR3 has 12 residues. The V segment lost 5 bases and the J segment 8 bases; nucleotides outside the gene matches: 5. Germline-derived CDR1 and CDR2 are PRHDT and FYEKMQ (reference sequence). TCR cDNA was made by 5'RACE template switching, adding a universal primer site and UMIs. Each CDR3 protein is one row after TCRdb ran MiXCR on the 5' RACE reads. This table holds about 340,000 distinct CDR3 sequences, more than 8.5% found once. Notes on the study in general: Abundant bulk-derived clonotypes could contaminate FACS-sorted repertoires. Although the secondary response was weaker, it peaked faster, at day 5 versus 15.

Sequencing was performed on PBMCs, taken on the day of the first yellow fever vaccination. This receptor was obtained from a man between 18 and 29 years old who received the YFV17D yellow fever vaccine. J is TRBJ1-2 and V is TRBV13; TRBD1 matches at 7 bases. Here the CDR3 reads CASSIDREGYTF. CDR3 bases: TGTGCCAGCAGCATTGACAGGGAGGGCTACACCTTC.